This T cell receptor (beta chain) was sequenced in a study of T-cell memory formation after mild COVID-19. The wider study: Clusters of TCRs were largely donor specific.

Study findings and constraints: Second-wave clones reaching peak frequency on day 37 lacked confirmed SARS-CoV-2 specificity.

With constant-segment primers, 5'RACE yielded cDNA libraries of TCR alpha and TCR beta that carried sample barcodes and UMIs. Via MiXCR, TCRdb re-called the 5' RACE reads, giving one row per CDR3 protein. Among some 40,000 distinct CDR3 sequences listed, about 7.3% were seen once. The V gene end was trimmed by 4 bases and the J gene end by 6 bases; junction bases not matched to a gene: 9. Germline CDR1 SNHLY, CDR2 FYNNEI. The CDR3 runs 14 residues. Worth noting for this clonotype: Its antigen is not known.

The sequencing sample was made of PBMCs or a T cell subset sorted from them (not recorded which). The chain combines TRBV2 with TRBJ2-7, with 7 bases lining up with TRBD1. This TCR derives from a man younger than 35 who had mild COVID-19 (a few samples of this study predate the infection). Cell type and time point are not known. CDR3 region: CASSVQRGQSEQYF. The CDR3 DNA reads as TGTGCCAGCAGTGTACAGAGGGGGCAGAGCGAGCAGTACTTC.